The 30 T cell receptor beta chains reported below all come from one sample, sequenced in a study of blood T cell repertoires in COVID-19. Libraries were prepared by immunoSEQ multiplex PCR; TCRdb keeps only in-frame clonotypes and omits some of them. The data show roughly 160,000 clones, roughly 84% seen once. The sequenced sample consisted of PBMCs or T cells enriched from blood (not recorded which). The receptors originated from a man aged 60-69 years who had recovered from COVID-19.

The chain has TRBV15 and TRBJ2-1; the match to TRBD1 covers 9 bases. Germline assignment: CDR1 LNHNV and CDR2 YYDKDF (reference sequence). V lost 5 bases, J lost 9 bases, and 11 bases stayed unmatched. This CDR3 has 15 residues. The CDR3 region is CATSGGTGTISEQFF. As DNA, the CDR3 is TGTGCCACCAGCGGCGGGACAGGGACAATCAGTGAGCAGTTCTTC.

The gene calls are TRBV7-8 and TRBJ1-2; 7 bases match TRBD1. V trimming: 1 base; J trimming: 4 bases; junction bases outside the gene matches: 3. CDR1 is SGHVS and CDR2 is FQNEAQ in the germline V gene. This CDR3 region has 14 residues. The DNA for the CDR3 is TGTGCCAGCAGCTTAGATCAGGGGGGCTATGGCTACACCTTC. Its protein is CASSLDQGGYGYTF.

The CDR3 DNA sequence: TGCGCCAGCAGTGTACAGGTCCAAGAGACCCAGTACTTC. Protein: CASSVQVQETQYF. The chain couples TRBV10-2 to TRBJ2-5, with a possible D match to TRBD1 (5 bases). CDR1 is WSHSY and CDR2 is SAAADI in the germline V gene. Trimming removed 4 bases from V and 1 base from J, with 7 bases in between. CDR3 size: 13 residues.

The chain recombines TRBV6-5 with TRBJ1-4, with TRBD1 matching over 8 bases. The length of the CDR3 is 13 residues. V was clipped by 6 bases and J by 8 bases; unmatched bases: 5. CDR1 is MNHEY, CDR2 SVGAGI, per germline. The CDR3: CASRGTGSEKLFF. The CDR3 DNA follows: TGTGCCAGCAGGGGGACAGGCTCCGAAAAACTGTTTTTT.

This sequence joins TRBV28 and TRBJ2-5; D gene uncertain. The ends were cut back, 2 bases at V and 3 bases at J, with 4 bases in the middle. The germline gives CDR1 MDHEN, CDR2 SYDVKM. The CDR3 consists of 12 residues. Written as DNA, the CDR3 is TGTGCCAGCAGTTTAGCGAAAGAGACCCAGTACTTC. Its translation is CASSLAKETQYF.

The chain combines TRBV7-9 with TRBJ2-7; no firm D call. Germline V gives CDR1 SEHNR, CDR2 FQNEAQ (reference sequence). This CDR3 is built from 14 residues. V was cut by 1 base and J by 0 bases, with 7 bases left in between. As DNA, the CDR3 is TGTGCCAGCAGCTTAGAGCTGTTCTCCTACGAGCAGTACTTC. This encodes CASSLELFSYEQYF.

The chain recombines TRBV18 with TRBJ1-5; 9 positions match TRBD1. The CDR3 consists of 17 residues. The trim removed 5 bases at V and 1 base at J, leaving 9 bases unmatched. In germline, CDR1 is KGHSH, CDR2 LQKENI. DNA of the CDR3: TGTGCCAGCTCAAAAGGGACAGGGAAGGGGAGCAATCAGCCCCAGCATTTT. Its translation is CASSKGTGKGSNQPQHF.

The V and J genes are TRBV10-1 and TRBJ1-4, with 12 bases identical to TRBD1. Trimming took 0 bases from V and 15 from J; bases not matched to a gene: 17. The germline V gene encodes CDR1 WNHNN and CDR2 SYGVQD (reference sequence). The CDR3 is 18 residues long. CDR3 nucleotide sequence: TGCGCCAGCAGTGAGTCAAAAGTGTCGGGGACAGGGGGCGGTTTGGTGTTTTTT. Protein: CASSESKVSGTGGGLVFF.

This chain uses TRBV27 with TRBJ2-3, with 9 bases that match TRBD2. Trimming cost V 3 bases and J 4 bases; bases outside gene matches: 8. CDR1 is MNHEY, CDR2 SMNVEV, per germline (reference sequence). The CDR3 consists of 16 residues. DNA for the CDR3: TGTGCCAGCAGTTTGCGTAGCGGGGGATACCCAGATACGCAGTATTTT. Translation: CASSLRSGGYPDTQYF.

The chain combines TRBV29-1 with TRBJ2-3; a possible D gene is TRBD2 (7 bases). From germline, CDR1 is SQVTM and CDR2 ANQGSEA. The CDR3 has 13 amino acids. Trimming removed 5 bases at V and 5 bases at J, with 14 bases between. As DNA, the CDR3 is TGCAGCGTTCGAGGGGGGGCAGGAGATACGCAGTATTTT. Its translation: CSVRGGAGDTQYF.

This rearrangement joins TRBV9 to TRBJ2-2; D gene ambiguous. CDR1 SGDLS and CDR2 YYNGEE come from the germline V gene. V lost 2 bases to trimming and J lost 6 bases, with 8 bases between them. This CDR3 comprises 13 residues. The DNA of the CDR3 is TGTGCCAGCAGCGTCTCGACATCCGGGGAGCTGTTTTTT. Amino acid sequence: CASSVSTSGELFF.

The genes are TRBV7-9 and TRBJ1-2, with D tentatively TRBD1 (5 bases). The V gene lost 6 bases and the J gene lost 8 bases, with 16 bases spanning the gap. The CDR3 spans 13 residues. Germline CDR1 is SEHNR and CDR2 is FQNEAQ (reference sequence). The CDR3 DNA reads as TGTGCCAGCAGTCTAGTGGGGCAAGAGGGCTACACCTTC. This encodes CASSLVGQEGYTF.

This clone was counted once. J is TRBJ2-2 and V is TRBV7-9; TRBD1 matches at 7 bases. Germline V gene lookup returns CDR1 SEHNR and CDR2 FQNEAQ (reference sequence). Trimming removed 5 bases from V and 6 bases from J; junction bases left unmatched: 3. The CDR3 consists of 13 residues. CDR3 protein: CASSVTGPGELFF. In DNA form, the CDR3 reads TGTGCCAGCAGCGTGACAGGGCCCGGGGAGCTGTTTTTT. Drawing the rest from reference TRBV7-9 and TRBJ2-2, the complete variable domain is DTGVSQNPRHKITKRGQNVTFRCDPISEHNRLYWYRQTLGQGPEFLTYFQNEAQLEKSRLLSDRFSAERPKGSFSTLEIQRTEQGDSAMYLCASSVTGPGELFFGEGSRLTVL.

The V and J genes are TRBV15 and TRBJ1-1, with D possibly being TRBD1 (6 bases). Germline CDR1 LNHNV, CDR2 YYDKDF (reference sequence). Trimming stripped 1 base from V and 1 base from J, with 10 bases between. The CDR3 spans 15 residues. The CDR3 protein is CATSRVRGANTEAFF. The CDR3 DNA is TGTGCCACCAGCAGAGTCCGGGGGGCGAACACTGAAGCTTTCTTT. The entire variable domain, with the rest obtained from reference TRBV15 and TRBJ1-1, is as follows: DAMVIQNPRYQVTQFGKPVTLSCSQTLNHNVMYWYQQKSSQAPKLLFHYYDKDFNNEADTPDNFQSRRPNTSFCFLDIRSPGLGDTAMYLCATSRVRGANTEAFFGQGTRLTVV.

The chain employs TRBV5-1 and TRBJ2-3, with a tentative D call TRBD1 (6 bases). The CDR3 covers 16 residues. Germline V gives CDR1 SGHRS, CDR2 YFSETQ. The germline V and J ends were trimmed by 0 bases and 1 base, with 12 bases remaining between them. CDR3 loop: CASSLAPRQGTDTQYF. The CDR3 nucleotides read TGCGCCAGCAGCTTGGCGCCAAGACAGGGCACAGATACGCAGTATTTT.

This clone was observed a single time. The chain is built from TRBV9 and TRBJ2-1; D is possibly TRBD2 (6 bases). Germline values: CDR1 SGDLS, CDR2 YYNGEE. V dropped 3 bases and J dropped 5 bases, with 12 bases sitting between them. The CDR3 consists of 14 residues. As DNA, the CDR3 is TGTGCCAGCAGCGAGAGGAGGGTAGACAATGAGCAGTTCTTC. It codes for CASSERRVDNEQFF.

This rearrangement joins TRBV7-9 to TRBJ2-5; maybe TRBD2 (6 bases). V lost 5 bases and J 5 bases, leaving 6 bases between the germline ends. CDR1 and CDR2 (germline): SEHNR, FQNEAQ (reference sequence). This CDR3 spans 11 amino acids. For the CDR3, the DNA is TGTGCCAGCAGCGGAGGGGAGACCCAGTACTTC. Translated, it gives CASSGGETQYF. Variable domain in full (rest from reference TRBV7-9 and TRBJ2-5): DTGVSQNPRHKITKRGQNVTFRCDPISEHNRLYWYRQTLGQGPEFLTYFQNEAQLEKSRLLSDRFSAERPKGSFSTLEIQRTEQGDSAMYLCASSGGETQYFGPGTRLLVL.

This clone has just one count. This chain links TRBV6-4 with TRBJ2-2, with D possibly matching TRBD1 (6 bases). From germline, CDR1 is MRHNA and CDR2 SNTAGT. The CDR3 has 15 residues. Trimming left V 3 bases short and J 4 bases short, with 12 bases between. The CDR3 protein is CASSDSGRGTGELFF. In nucleotides, the CDR3 is TGTGCCAGCAGTGATAGTGGCAGGGGCACCGGGGAGCTGTTTTTT.

V usage is TRBV6-4 and J usage is TRBJ1-1, with a weak D call TRBD1 (6 bases). The germline V and J ends were trimmed by 5 bases and 0 bases, with 13 bases remaining between them. CDR3 length: 15 residues. Germline lookup yields CDR1 MRHNA and CDR2 SNTAGT. The CDR3 region is CASSMDSALNTEAFF. In nucleotides, the CDR3 is TGTGCCAGCAGTATGGACAGCGCACTGAACACTGAAGCTTTCTTT.

The chain employs TRBV6-5 and TRBJ1-2; a weak D match, TRBD1 (5 bases). The CDR3 length is 12 residues. Looked up from germline, CDR1 is MNHEY and CDR2 is SVGAGI. V gave up 7 bases and J gave up 5 bases, with 11 bases separating them. CDR3 nucleotide sequence: TGTGCCAGCACGGACGGGGGGTATGGCTACACCTTC. Protein sequence: CASTDGGYGYTF.

The CDR3 here is CSAKTGQGNTEAFF. As DNA, the CDR3 is TGCAGCGCTAAAACAGGACAGGGGAACACTGAAGCTTTCTTT. The chain is built from TRBV29-1 and TRBJ1-1; 8 bases line up with TRBD1. The length of the CDR3 is 14 residues. The J segment lost 1 base and the V segment lost 7 bases, leaving 8 bases of the junction unmatched. Per the germline V gene, CDR1 is SQVTM and CDR2 is ANQGSEA.

The rearrangement uses TRBV5-1 and TRBJ1-1; possible D gene TRBD1, 5 bases. The CDR3 has 15 amino acids. Between the trimmed V and J ends, which lost 0 bases and 2 bases, there was a span of 11 bases. Germline CDR1 reads SGHRS; CDR2 reads YFSETQ. CDR3 in amino acids: CASSLGGGTNTEAFF. DNA for the CDR3: TGCGCCAGCAGCTTGGGCGGGGGGACCAACACTGAAGCTTTCTTT.

The genes are TRBV7-2 and TRBJ2-3, with D unresolved. Trimming pared 3 bases from V and 1 base from J, leaving 8 bases between. The CDR3 has 14 amino acids. CDR1 is SGHTA and CDR2 is FQGNSA in the germline V gene. DNA for the CDR3: TGTGCCAGCAGCTTTACAGAAGGCACAGATACGCAGTATTTT. Protein: CASSFTEGTDTQYF.

The rearrangement joins TRBV6-5 to TRBJ2-5, with 7 positions matching TRBD2. The CDR3 has 15 residues. With V trimmed by 0 bases and J by 2 bases, 3 bases remained unmatched. The germline CDR1 and CDR2 sequences are MNHEY and SVGAGI. CDR3 loop: CASSYSGRGQETQYF. CDR3 DNA: TGTGCCAGCAGTTACTCGGGGCGGGGGCAAGAGACCCAGTACTTC.

The gene calls are TRBV9 and TRBJ1-1; D uncertain. Per the germline V gene, CDR1 is SGDLS and CDR2 is YYNGEE. The length of the CDR3 is 14 residues. The V end was cut by 3 bases, the J end by 1 base, with 10 bases between. The CDR3 DNA is TGTGCCAGCAGCGCGACTAATAAGAACACTGAAGCTTTCTTT. This encodes CASSATNKNTEAFF.

This clone was recorded a few times. The rearrangement uses TRBV7-8 and TRBJ2-2; TRBD1 is a possible D gene (5 bases). Deletions cut 5 bases from V and 5 bases from J, with 9 bases between. This CDR3 spans 13 amino acids. Germline CDR1 reads SGHVS; CDR2 reads FQNEAQ. The CDR3 sequence: CASSRTLTGELFF. CDR3 sequence (DNA): TGTGCCAGCAGCCGGACACTTACCGGGGAGCTGTTTTTT. The full variable domain, with the rest looked up from reference TRBV7-8 and TRBJ2-2, is GAGVSQSPRYKVAKRGQDVALRCDPISGHVSLFWYQQALGQGPEFLTYFQNEAQLDKSGLPSDRFFAERPEGSVSTLKIQRTQQEDSAVYLCASSRTLTGELFFGEGSRLTVL.

The V call is TRBV4-2, the J call TRBJ2-3, with 11 positions matching TRBD2. J was trimmed by 1 base and V by 0 bases; bases with no gene match: 6. CDR3 length equals 18 residues. The germline gives CDR1 LGHNA, CDR2 YNFKEQ. The CDR3 sequence is CASSQEVRLAGRTDTQYF. The CDR3 bases are TGTGCCAGCAGCCAAGAGGTTCGACTAGCGGGACGCACAGATACGCAGTATTTT.

The V and J genes are TRBV6-5 and TRBJ1-2; TRBD1 matches at 9 bases. Losses at the gene ends were 6 bases for V and 5 bases for J; bases not matched to a gene: 10. The length of the CDR3 is 15 residues. The germline V gene has CDR1 MNHEY and CDR2 SVGAGI. The CDR3 DNA sequence: TGTGCCAGCAGCCCACCGGGACAGGGAAGTTATGGCTACACCTTC. This translates into CASSPPGQGSYGYTF.

V gene TRBV5-1 combines with J gene TRBJ1-5; maybe TRBD1 (6 bases). Germline CDR1 reads SGHRS; CDR2 reads YFSETQ. The CDR3 consists of 14 residues. Between the trimmed V and J ends, which lost 4 bases and 3 bases, there was a span of 11 bases. CDR3: CASSPGVNNQPQHF. The CDR3 coding sequence is TGCGCCAGCAGCCCAGGGGTAAACAATCAGCCCCAGCATTTT.

This chain connects TRBV19 to TRBJ1-4; 8 bases fit TRBD1. Trimming cost V 8 bases and J 2 bases; bases outside gene matches: 7. The germline V gene encodes CDR1 LNHDA and CDR2 SQIVND (reference sequence). The CDR3 consists of 15 residues. The CDR3 reads CASGDRGLTNEKLFF. The CDR3 nucleotides read TGTGCCAGTGGCGACAGGGGCTTGACTAATGAAAAACTGTTTTTT.